This T cell receptor (beta chain) was found in a study of T-cell reconstitution after alpha-beta-depleted transplantation in children. For this clonotype: Its specificity is not known.

Unique molecular identifiers were incorporated into the prepared TCRbeta library. Using its own MiXCR run on the PCR reads, TCRdb lists one record per CDR3 protein. The data contain more than 500,000 distinct CDR3 sequences, more than 9.5% of them singletons. Trimming took 4 bases from V and 3 from J; bases not matched to a gene: 14. CDR1 SGHAT and CDR2 FQDESV come from the germline V gene (reference sequence). This CDR3 contains 20 residues. General study findings and limits: There were reportedly several hundred expanded graft clones from which alpha-beta T cells came about two months after transplant.

The sample here was PBMCs, mostly from graft donor cells, taken 180 days after TCRalphabeta/CD19-depleted stem cell transplant. The sequence came from a female patient aged 2 to 10 who had a stem cell transplant for aplastic anemia, so the T cells may come from the graft donor. The V and J genes are TRBV11-1 and TRBJ2-1, with TRBD2 matching over 14 bases. CDR3 coding DNA: TGTGCCAGCAGCTCCGGCGGGACTAGCGGGAGTGGCGAGAGCTACAATGAGCAGTTCTTC. Protein product: CASSSGGTSGSGESYNEQFF.